Listed here is a single TCR beta chain. Which antigen it targets is not known. Base-call qualities are not available, and no considerably larger clone is one nucleotide away. Ophthalmopathy patients had moderately to severely active disease, with a Clinical Activity Score of 3 or more, a NOSPECS grade of 4 or more, and a disease duration of less than 3 months. Patients with uncontrolled infections, other autoimmune diseases, pregnancy or lactation were excluded. Diagnoses were based on clinical symptoms, serum thyroxine and TRAb, thyroid ultrasound and orbital computed tomography. Ficoll-Paque density gradient centrifugation was used to isolate PBMCs from approximately 10 ml of fresh peripheral blood. Trizol reagent was used to extract total RNA, and RNA quality was then checked on an Agilent 2100 Bioanalyzer. This sample stems from a study of T cells in Graves' hyperthyroidism and ophthalmopathy (dated by TCRdb to between 2019 and 2020). In terms of the full investigation: Peripheral blood samples were taken at initial diagnosis, before any treatment was given. TCR V-J signatures able to tell the groups apart were searched for in a discovery cohort of 90 to 100 patients, of whom over 40 had Graves' ophthalmopathy and 57 had stable Graves' hyperthyroidism. An independent validation cohort of under 20 hyperthyroidism patients and about 16 patients who later progressed to ophthalmopathy tested prospective prediction of ophthalmopathy. The roughly 100 discovery patients were randomly split 7:3 into training and test sets. Thyroid tissue and blood T-cell repertoires from over 5 Graves' hyperthyroidism patients were also compared in the study. After blood sampling, hyperthyroidism patients were treated with methimazole at a starting dose of 30 mg daily, and ophthalmopathy patients were treated with high-dose intravenous methylprednisolone. The paper describes TCR Vbeta CDR3 sequencing of fewer than 150 peripheral blood samples, made up of 40 to 45 ophthalmopathy patients, 70 to 75 hyperthyroidism patients and 17 progressor patients. Study-level results and caveats: Most expanded thyroid clonotypes (frequency above 0.001) were also detected in blood, a finding suggesting that blood repertoires may reflect thyroid immune responses. In validation, the model predicted progression to ophthalmopathy with 60% to 71% sensitivity and 72% to 85% specificity, a median of roughly seven months before onset. In cross-validation, a model built on a 13 V-J signature told ophthalmopathy apart from stable hyperthyroidism with less than 90% sensitivity and around 81% specificity, and in testing the same model reached 80%/75%. Sample size was not statistically predetermined, and investigators were not blinded to group allocation.

TCR beta CDR3 regions were amplified from RNA transcripts. For the first round of RT-PCR on the TCR CDR3, the HTBI primer set was used together with the Qiagen OneStep RT-PCR kit. A second multiplex PCR round built the libraries, followed by size selection and purification. The libraries were sequenced on an Illumina HiSeq2000 using paired-end 100 bp reads. The paper's processing steps were these. SOAPnuke was used to process the raw data, with reads discarded if the reads contained adapters or uncalled bases, had a mean Phred below 15, or lacked an exact constant-primer or identifier match. High-quality paired reads were merged with COPE v1.2.5, and unique nucleotide sequences were defined as clonotypes. MiTCR v1.1 was used to align clonotypes to the IMGT TRBV, TRBD and TRBJ reference segments. Analysis was restricted to V-J combinations with a frequency above 0.0001, which covered approximately 99% of repertoires. The TCS score was defined as the ratio of F50 (clonal expansion) to E x V (chaos), calculated using BLOSUM62-based TCRdist between CDR3 peptides within each V-J. Welch's t-statistics and random forest reduced 500 to 550 V-J features to around 14, which were used in a naive Bayes classifier (R e1071). In-frame beta chains were kept once TCRdb had trimmed the public reads at Q25 with fastp and called clones with MiXCR. One record per CDR3 amino acid sequence lists the most common genes and DNA. What appears here as the V and J calls and clone size reflects TCRdb's work, not the paper's. This sample gives about 370,000 distinct CDR3 sequences in total; roughly 15% of them show up just once. Roughly 19% of the sample is held by the ten biggest clonotypes.

From the cysteine up to the phenylalanine, the CDR3 has a length of 17 residues. CDR3 DNA is the only sequence kept; it has 51 bases, read in frame from the first base. CDR1 and CDR2 (MNHNS, SASEGT) derive from the germline V gene. Here V drops 5 bases and J drops 7 bases, and the junction holds 11 bases not matched to any gene. The sample consisted of blood. The sequence joins TRBV6-1 to TRBJ2-2; TRBD1 matches 12 bases in the middle. This clonotype originated in an older woman with Graves' ophthalmopathy. Here is the DNA: TGTGCCAGCAGTACCGGGACAGGGGGCCTCAGCGGCGGGGAGCTGTTTTTT. This sequence encodes CASSTGTGGLSGGELFF.